What follows are 22 T cell receptor beta chains derived from one specimen sequenced in a study of blood T cell repertoires in COVID-19. This table comes from immunoSEQ multiplex PCR, and its TCRdb copy is limited to in-frame clones, with some not included. In the table there are 310,000 or so clones, roughly 89% of which are singletons. The material sequenced was peripheral blood. All receptors derive from a man aged 25-45 years with COVID-19, enrolled during active disease.

This clone was found once. The rearrangement uses TRBV27 and TRBJ1-1, with D tentatively TRBD1 (6 bases). Trimming took off 7 bases at V and 6 bases at J, with 18 bases between the two ends. Germline CDR1 MNHEY, CDR2 SMNVEV (reference sequence). The CDR3 length is 14 residues. CDR3 DNA: TGTGCCAGCACCCGCCAGGGGTTGTTTGCTGAAGCTTTCTTT. Translating it yields CASTRQGLFAEAFF.

This chain joins TRBV7-2 and TRBJ1-5, with D unresolved. This CDR3 is 14 amino acids long. The germline V and J ends were trimmed by 1 base and 7 bases, with 11 bases remaining between them. Germline assignment: CDR1 SGHTA and CDR2 FQGNSA. CDR3 sequence (DNA): TGTGCCAGCAGCTTAGAAGGGTCGGGGCAGCCCCAGCATTTT. Translation gives CASSLEGSGQPQHF.

This chain uses TRBV20-1 with TRBJ2-7, with a possible D match to TRBD1 (6 bases). Germline V gene sequence: CDR1 DFQATT, CDR2 SNEGSKA (reference sequence). V was pared by 3 bases and J by 0 bases, with 9 bases between. The CDR3 has 13 amino acids. This CDR3 is CSASTGSSYEQYF. CDR3 coding DNA: TGCAGTGCTAGTACAGGGAGCTCCTACGAGCAGTACTTC.

The chain combines TRBV12-5 with TRBJ1-2; 10 bases are a match to TRBD1. Germline CDR1 LGHNT, CDR2 FRNRAP. Losses at the gene ends were 2 bases for V and 1 base for J; bases not matched to a gene: 10. This CDR3 is 18 amino acids long. DNA of the CDR3: TGTGCTAGTGGTTTGCTGCGGGACAGGGGAAATGATAACTATGGCTACACCTTC. This codes for CASGLLRDRGNDNYGYTF. Full variable domain (outside the CDR3, taken from reference TRBV12-5 and TRBJ1-2): DARVTQTPRHKVTEMGQEVTMRCQPILGHNTVFWYRQTMMQGLELLAYFRNRAPLDDSGMPKDRFSAEMPDATLATLKIQPSEPRDSAVYFCASGLLRDRGNDNYGYTFGSGTRLTVV.

The rearrangement links TRBV6-2 or TRBV6-3 to TRBJ1-2; TRBD1 aligns across 7 bases. J was trimmed by 4 bases and V by 2 bases; bases with no gene match: 7. CDR3 length equals 15 residues. Germline CDR1 is MNHEY and CDR2 is SVGEGT. The CDR3 region has the DNA TGTGCCAGCAGTTACACGGCAGGGGGAAGCTATGGCTACACCTTC. Its protein product is CASSYTAGGSYGYTF.

The chain couples TRBV13 to TRBJ1-5; no firm D call. Trimming left V 5 bases short and J 5 bases short, with 10 bases between. This CDR3 has 13 residues. Germline CDR1 and CDR2: PRHDT and FYEKMQ (reference sequence). CDR3 DNA: TGTGCCAGCAGCCCCCGGAGGGATCAGCCCCAGCATTTT. Its protein is CASSPRRDQPQHF.

The chain carries TRBV19 and TRBJ2-5; perhaps TRBD1 as D (6 bases). CDR1 and CDR2 from the germline V gene are LNHDA and SQIVND (reference sequence). V was shortened by 6 bases and J by 4 bases, with 15 bases between the two germline ends. The CDR3 spans 14 residues. CDR3 loop: CASRTGSGTETQYF. The CDR3 bases are TGTGCCAGTAGAACAGGGTCAGGGACAGAGACCCAGTACTTC.

For this clone: Distinct nucleotide sequences in the sample also encode this CDR3. The chain uses TRBV7-2 and TRBJ2-5; TRBD1 matches at 8 bases. This CDR3 region has 15 residues. V dropped 1 base and J dropped 2; count of bases not matched to a gene: 3. CDR1 is SGHTA, CDR2 FQGNSA, per germline. CDR3 region: CASSLGGTGQETQYF. As DNA, the CDR3 is TGTGCCAGCAGCTTAGGAGGGACAGGTCAAGAGACCCAGTACTTC.

This clone occurred many times. The chain uses TRBV7-9 and TRBJ2-7; 10 bases line up with TRBD1. The CDR3 sequence is 15 residues long. J was trimmed by 5 bases and V by 1 base; bases with no gene match: 5. The V gene's germline CDR1 is SEHNR and CDR2 FQNEAQ (reference sequence). The chain's CDR3 is CASSLGWTGGNEQYF. In nucleotides, the CDR3 is TGTGCCAGCAGCTTAGGATGGACAGGGGGTAACGAGCAGTACTTC.

J is TRBJ1-3 and V is TRBV2, with D uncertain. CDR1 and CDR2 (germline): SNHLY, FYNNEI. The V end was cut by 2 bases, the J end by 0 bases, with 8 bases between. The length of the CDR3 is 15 residues. The CDR3 loop reads CASSEYAGSGNTIYF. CDR3 nucleotides: TGTGCCAGCAGTGAATACGCGGGCTCTGGAAACACCATATATTTT.

The chain is built from TRBV6-2 or TRBV6-3 and TRBJ2-7, with 10 bases aligning to TRBD2. The germline gives CDR1 MNHEY, CDR2 SVGEGT. The trim removed 0 bases at V and 2 bases at J, leaving 1 base unmatched. The CDR3 is made up of 15 amino acids. The CDR3 loop reads CASSYSLAGAYEQYF. CDR3 DNA sequence: TGTGCCAGCAGTTACTCGCTAGCGGGAGCCTACGAGCAGTACTTC.

The chain couples TRBV6-5 to TRBJ2-5; 7 bases match TRBD1. Germline CDR1 is MNHEY and CDR2 is SVGAGI. V shed 4 bases, J shed 3 bases, and the junction held 8 bases outside the gene matches. The CDR3 is 15 amino acids. The CDR3 here is CASSLLSGTEETQYF. The CDR3, as DNA: TGTGCCAGCAGTTTATTGTCCGGGACAGAAGAGACCCAGTACTTC.

This clone has a single count. This chain uses TRBV18 with TRBJ2-3; D gene unclear. The CDR3 length is 13 residues. CDR1 is KGHSH, CDR2 LQKENI, per germline. Trimming removed 5 bases from V and 0 bases from J, with 6 bases in between. The CDR3 protein is CASSSPSTDTQYF. The CDR3 DNA sequence: TGTGCCAGCTCATCTCCTAGCACAGATACGCAGTATTTT.

This clone was detected only once. The J gene is TRBJ2-7, the V gene TRBV28; a weak D match, TRBD2 (5 bases). The germline gives CDR1 MDHEN, CDR2 SYDVKM. The germline V and J ends were trimmed by 6 bases and 2 bases, with 17 bases remaining between them. This CDR3 comprises 15 residues. The DNA for the CDR3 is TGTGCCAGCAGCACTAGTGGGGTGTTACCCTACGAGCAGTACTTC. Translating it yields CASSTSGVLPYEQYF.

The chain is built from TRBV29-1 and TRBJ2-7, with 10 bases aligning to TRBD1. Germline assignment: CDR1 SQVTM and CDR2 ANQGSEA. The CDR3 length is 15 residues. Trimming took 4 bases from V and 0 from J; bases not matched to a gene: 6. Here the CDR3 reads CSVGPGTGASYEQYF. CDR3 bases: TGCAGCGTTGGACCCGGGACAGGGGCCTCCTACGAGCAGTACTTC.

The gene calls are TRBV28 and TRBJ2-4; 8 bases map to TRBD1. Germline V gene lookup returns CDR1 MDHEN and CDR2 SYDVKM. The junction had 17 bases not matched to a gene; V was cut back by 5 bases and J by 2 bases. The CDR3 totals 19 residues. CDR3 residues: CASSLVPPGQGVTKNIQYF. The CDR3 DNA follows: TGTGCCAGCAGTCTCGTACCACCCGGACAGGGAGTAACCAAAAACATTCAGTACTTC.

The genes are TRBV7-2 and TRBJ1-2, with 12 nucleotides matching TRBD1. The CDR3 spans 14 residues. With 10 bases clipped from V and 4 bases from J, the junction kept 7 bases outside the gene matches. Germline V CDR1 and CDR2: SGHTA, FQGNSA. As DNA, the CDR3 is TGTGCCACAAGGGACAGGGGGCGCCGCTATGGCTACACCTTC. This codes for CATRDRGRRYGYTF.

The chain has TRBV21-1 and TRBJ2-3; the listed D gene, TRBD2, was not tested against the DNA. TRBV21-1 is a pseudogene locus. The CDR3 consists of 17 residues. CDR3 sequence reads: CASSKALASGSTDTQYF. The DNA of the CDR3 is TGTGCCAGCAGCAAAGCGCTGGCTAGCGGGAGCACAGATACGCAGTATTTT.

The V call is TRBV18, the J call TRBJ1-1; a weak D match, TRBD1 (5 bases). Germline assignment: CDR1 KGHSH and CDR2 LQKENI. This CDR3 is 12 amino acids long. V was pared by 6 bases and J by 1 base, with 6 bases between. CDR3 bases: TGTGCCAGCTCTCAGGGGAACACTGAAGCTTTCTTT. As protein: CASSQGNTEAFF.

This rearrangement joins TRBV4-2 to TRBJ2-1, with 9 positions matching TRBD1. Looked up from germline, CDR1 is LGHNA and CDR2 is YNFKEQ. J was trimmed by 5 bases and V by 4 bases; bases with no gene match: 15. The CDR3 has 18 amino acids. The CDR3 protein is CASSPGGAGQGPNNEQFF. The DNA for the CDR3 is TGTGCCAGCAGCCCGGGGGGAGCGGGACAGGGCCCGAACAATGAGCAGTTCTTC.

The rearrangement joins TRBV9 to TRBJ2-3; D is unresolved. This CDR3 is 13 amino acids long. Germline values: CDR1 SGDLS, CDR2 YYNGEE. Between the trimmed V and J ends, which lost 0 bases and 6 bases, there was a span of 8 bases. CDR3 sequence reads: CASSVARRDTQYF. For the CDR3, the DNA is TGTGCCAGCAGCGTAGCTCGGCGGGATACGCAGTATTTT.

The chain has TRBV6-2 or TRBV6-3 and TRBJ1-1; 7 positions agree with TRBD1. Germline values: CDR1 MNHEY, CDR2 SVGEGT. Losses at the gene ends were 5 bases for V and 1 base for J; bases not matched to a gene: 7. CDR3 size: 15 residues. CDR3 sequence (DNA): TGTGCCAGCAGTCATCTGGACAGGCCGAACACTGAAGCTTTCTTT. It yields the protein CASSHLDRPNTEAFF.